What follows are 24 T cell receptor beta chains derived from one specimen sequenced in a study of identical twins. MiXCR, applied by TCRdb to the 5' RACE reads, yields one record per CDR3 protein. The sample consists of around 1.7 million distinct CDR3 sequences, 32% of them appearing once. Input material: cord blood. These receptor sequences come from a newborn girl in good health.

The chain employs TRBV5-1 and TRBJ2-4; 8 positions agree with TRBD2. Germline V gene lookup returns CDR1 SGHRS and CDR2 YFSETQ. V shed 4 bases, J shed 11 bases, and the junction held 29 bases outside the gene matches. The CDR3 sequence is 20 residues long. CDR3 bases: TGCGCCAGCAGCAAATCCGAAGCGGGAGATCGGAAATTACCCCCTATTTTTCAGTACTTC. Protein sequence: CASSKSEAGDRKLPPIFQYF.

In DNA form, the CDR3 reads TGCAGTGCTAGATCTGAGAATCAGCCCCAGCATTTT. It is translated as CSARSENQPQHF. This chain uses TRBV20-1 with TRBJ1-5; no definite D call. The CDR3 has 12 amino acids. Germline CDR1 reads DFQATT; CDR2 reads SNEGSKA (reference sequence). The V and J ends lost 2 bases and 4 bases respectively, with 6 bases between them.

CDR3 protein: CASSLFLGNTIYF. The CDR3 DNA reads TGTGCCAGCAGTTTGTTTCTCGGAAACACCATATATTTT. The chain is built from TRBV12-3 or TRBV12-4 and TRBJ1-3; unclear D gene. The V gene lost 3 bases and the J gene lost 4 bases, with 7 bases spanning the gap. This CDR3 has 13 amino acids.

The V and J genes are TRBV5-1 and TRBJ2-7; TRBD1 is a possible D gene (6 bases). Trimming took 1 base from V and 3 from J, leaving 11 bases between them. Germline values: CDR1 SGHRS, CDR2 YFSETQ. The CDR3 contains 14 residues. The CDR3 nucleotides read TGCGCCAGCAGCTTGCCGGACAGCCTCTACGAGCAGTACTTC. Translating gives CASSLPDSLYEQYF.

The CDR3 loop is CASSQFIQGYGYTF. CDR3 DNA: TGTGCCAGCAGCCAATTCATACAGGGTTATGGCTACACCTTC. This sequence joins TRBV14 and TRBJ1-2, with D possibly TRBD1 on 6 matching bases. CDR3 length equals 14 residues. V was clipped by 2 bases and J by 5 bases, with 12 bases between them. The V gene's germline CDR1 is SGHDN and CDR2 FVKESK.

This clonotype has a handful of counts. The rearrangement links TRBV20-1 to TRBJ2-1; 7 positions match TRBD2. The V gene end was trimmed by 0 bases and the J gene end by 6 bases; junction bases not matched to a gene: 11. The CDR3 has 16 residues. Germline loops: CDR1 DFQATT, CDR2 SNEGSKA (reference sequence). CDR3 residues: CSARDSRLAASNEQFF. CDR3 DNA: TGCAGTGCTAGAGATTCGAGGCTAGCGGCTTCCAATGAGCAGTTCTTC.

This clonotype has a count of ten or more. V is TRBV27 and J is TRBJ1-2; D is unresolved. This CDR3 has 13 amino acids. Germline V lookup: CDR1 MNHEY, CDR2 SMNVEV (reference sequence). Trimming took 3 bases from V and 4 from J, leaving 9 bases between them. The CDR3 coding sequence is TGTGCCAGCAGTTTGAAAGGGTCCTATGGCTACACCTTC. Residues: CASSLKGSYGYTF.

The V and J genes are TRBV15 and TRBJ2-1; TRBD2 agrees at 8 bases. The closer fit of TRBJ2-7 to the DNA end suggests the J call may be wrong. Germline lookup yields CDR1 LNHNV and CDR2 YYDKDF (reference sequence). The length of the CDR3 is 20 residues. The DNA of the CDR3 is TGTGCCACCAGCAGAGATCTATTAGCGGGGTTCCACTTCTCCTACAATGAGCAGTACTTC. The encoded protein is CATSRDLLAGFHFSYNEQYF.

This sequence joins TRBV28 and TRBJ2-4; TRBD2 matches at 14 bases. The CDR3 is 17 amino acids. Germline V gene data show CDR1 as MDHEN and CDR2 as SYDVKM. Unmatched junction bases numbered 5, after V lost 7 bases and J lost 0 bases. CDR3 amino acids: CASKGTSGSKAKNIQYF. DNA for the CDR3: TGTGCCAGCAAGGGGACTAGCGGGAGTAAAGCCAAAAACATTCAGTACTTC.

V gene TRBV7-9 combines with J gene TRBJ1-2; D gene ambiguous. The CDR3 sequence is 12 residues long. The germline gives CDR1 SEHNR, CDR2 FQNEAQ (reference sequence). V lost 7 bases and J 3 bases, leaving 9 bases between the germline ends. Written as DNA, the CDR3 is TGTGCCAGCACAGAATGGGACTATGGCTACACCTTC. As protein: CASTEWDYGYTF.

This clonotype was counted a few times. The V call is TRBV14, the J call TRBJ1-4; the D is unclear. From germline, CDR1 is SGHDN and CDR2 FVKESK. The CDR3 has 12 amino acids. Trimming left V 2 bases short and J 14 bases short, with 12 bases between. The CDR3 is CASSQFKGVLFF. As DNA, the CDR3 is TGTGCCAGCAGCCAATTTAAGGGAGTTCTGTTTTTT. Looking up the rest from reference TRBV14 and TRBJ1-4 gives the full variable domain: EAGVTQFPSHSVIEKGQTVTLRCDPISGHDNLYWYRRVMGKEIKFLLHFVKESKQDESGMPNNRFLAERTGGTYSTLKVQPAELEDSGVYFCASSQFKGVLFFGSGTQLSVL.

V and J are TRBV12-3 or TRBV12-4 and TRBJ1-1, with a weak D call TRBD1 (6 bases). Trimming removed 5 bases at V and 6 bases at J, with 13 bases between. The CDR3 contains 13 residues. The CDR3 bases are TGTGCCAGCAGTGCACAGGGAAAGGCTGAAGCTTTCTTT. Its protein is CASSAQGKAEAFF.

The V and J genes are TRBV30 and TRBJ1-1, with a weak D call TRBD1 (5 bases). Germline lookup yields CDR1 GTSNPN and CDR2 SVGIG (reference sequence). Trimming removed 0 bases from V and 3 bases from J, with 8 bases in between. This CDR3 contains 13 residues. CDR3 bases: TGTGCCTGGAGTGTCGAAGGGGACACTGAAGCTTTCTTT. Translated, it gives CAWSVEGDTEAFF. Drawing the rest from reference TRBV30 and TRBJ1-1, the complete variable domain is SQTIHQWPATLVQPVGSPLSLECTVEGTSNPNLYWYRQAAGRGLQLLFYSVGIGQISSEVPQNLSASRPQDRQFILSSKKLLLSDSGFYLCAWSVEGDTEAFFGQGTRLTVV.

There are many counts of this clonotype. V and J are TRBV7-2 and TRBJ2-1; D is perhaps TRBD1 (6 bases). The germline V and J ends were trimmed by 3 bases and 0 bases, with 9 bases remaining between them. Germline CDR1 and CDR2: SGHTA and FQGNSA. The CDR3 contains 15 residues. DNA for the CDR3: TGTGCCAGCAGCTTTGACAGGACCTCCTACAATGAGCAGTTCTTC. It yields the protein CASSFDRTSYNEQFF.

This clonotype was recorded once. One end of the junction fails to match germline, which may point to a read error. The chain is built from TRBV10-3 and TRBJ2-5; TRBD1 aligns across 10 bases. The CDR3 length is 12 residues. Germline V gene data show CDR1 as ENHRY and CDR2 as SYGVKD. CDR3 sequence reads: CAISEDRGRINF. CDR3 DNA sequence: TGTGCCATCAGTGAGGACAGGGGGCGAATTAACTTC.

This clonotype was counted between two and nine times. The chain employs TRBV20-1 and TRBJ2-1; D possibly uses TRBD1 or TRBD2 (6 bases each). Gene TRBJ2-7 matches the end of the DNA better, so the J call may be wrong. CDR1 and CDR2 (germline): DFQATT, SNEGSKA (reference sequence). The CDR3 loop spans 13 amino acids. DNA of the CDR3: TGCAGTACGGGGGCGAGCTCCTACAATGAGCAGTACTTC. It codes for CSTGASSYNEQYF.

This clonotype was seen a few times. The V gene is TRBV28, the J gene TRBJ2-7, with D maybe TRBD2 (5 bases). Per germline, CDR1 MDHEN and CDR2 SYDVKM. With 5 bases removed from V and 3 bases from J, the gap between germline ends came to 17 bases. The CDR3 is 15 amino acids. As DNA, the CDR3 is TGTGCCAGCAGTCCCCTTTTGAGGGAACACTACGAGCAGTACTTC. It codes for CASSPLLREHYEQYF.

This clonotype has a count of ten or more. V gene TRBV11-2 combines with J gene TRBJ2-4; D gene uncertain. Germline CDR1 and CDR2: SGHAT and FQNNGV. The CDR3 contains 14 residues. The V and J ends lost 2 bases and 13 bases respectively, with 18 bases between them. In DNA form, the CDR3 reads TGTGCCAGCAGCTTAAGTCACTCCGACCAGGAGCAGTACTTC. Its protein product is CASSLSHSDQEQYF.

The CDR3 spells CASSLKTGSGYTF. The DNA of the CDR3 is TGTGCCAGCAGCCTTAAGACGGGGTCCGGCTACACCTTC. The chain is built from TRBV11-2 and TRBJ1-2, with D uncertain. The CDR3 extends over 13 amino acids. Trimming left V 5 bases short and J 8 bases short, with 15 bases between. CDR1 is SGHAT and CDR2 is FQNNGV in the germline V gene.

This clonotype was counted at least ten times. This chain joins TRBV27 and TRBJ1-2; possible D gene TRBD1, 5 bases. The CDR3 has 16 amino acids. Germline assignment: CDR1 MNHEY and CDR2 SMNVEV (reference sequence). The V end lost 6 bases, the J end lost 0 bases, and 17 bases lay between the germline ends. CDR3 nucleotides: TGTGCCAGCAGCCCCGGGACGGCGGGTTCTAACTATGGCTACACCTTC. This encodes CASSPGTAGSNYGYTF.

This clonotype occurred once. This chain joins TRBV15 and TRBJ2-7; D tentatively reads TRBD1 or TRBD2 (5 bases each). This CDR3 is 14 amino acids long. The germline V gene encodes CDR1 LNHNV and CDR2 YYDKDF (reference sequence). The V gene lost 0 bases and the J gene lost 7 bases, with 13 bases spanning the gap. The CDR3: CATSRDRGGVEQYF. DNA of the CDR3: TGTGCCACCAGCAGAGATCGTGGGGGAGTAGAGCAGTACTTC.

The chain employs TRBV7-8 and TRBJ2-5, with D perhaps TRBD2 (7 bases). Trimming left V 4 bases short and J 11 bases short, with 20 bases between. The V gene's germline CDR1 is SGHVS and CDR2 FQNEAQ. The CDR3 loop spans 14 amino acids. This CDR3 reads CASSSTQGGDEQYF. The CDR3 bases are TGTGCCAGCAGCTCTACACAGGGAGGGGATGAGCAGTACTTC.

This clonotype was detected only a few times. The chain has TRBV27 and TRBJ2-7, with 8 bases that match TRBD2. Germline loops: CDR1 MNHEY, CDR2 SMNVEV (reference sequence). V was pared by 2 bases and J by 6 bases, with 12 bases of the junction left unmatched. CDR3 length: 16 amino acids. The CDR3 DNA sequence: TGTGCCAGCAGTTTAAACTTCGGGACTAGAACGGGCGAGCAGTACTTC. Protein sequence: CASSLNFGTRTGEQYF.

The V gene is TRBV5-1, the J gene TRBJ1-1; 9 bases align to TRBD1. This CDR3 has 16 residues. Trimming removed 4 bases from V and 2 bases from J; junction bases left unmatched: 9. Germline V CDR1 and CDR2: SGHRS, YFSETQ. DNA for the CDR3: TGCGCCAGCAGCCCCAGGACAGGGGAAGGAAACACTGAAGCTTTCTTT. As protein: CASSPRTGEGNTEAFF.